These 13 T cell receptor beta chains share one sample of origin, sequenced in a study of read filtering for tumor transcriptome and immune sequencing. Molecular barcoded adaptors covering alpha/delta and beta/gamma chains were used on roughly 400 ng RNA. TCRdb processed the reads anew with MiXCR; each CDR3 protein has one entry. The sample contains tens of thousands of distinct CDR3 sequences, around 20% of which appear only once. Sequencing used a population of CD138-negative cells sorted from bone marrow. These receptors came from a donor at least 40 years old with multiple myeloma.

This clonotype was recorded at least ten times. The V call is TRBV5-6, the J call TRBJ2-3; no firm D call. Per the germline V gene, CDR1 is SGHDT and CDR2 is YYEEEE. The CDR3 extends over 14 amino acids. Trimming took 4 bases from V and 5 from J, leaving 14 bases between them. The DNA for the CDR3 is TGTGCCAGCAGCCAGGACCAGAGAGGAGATACGCAGTATTTT. This gives the protein CASSQDQRGDTQYF.

This clonotype was recorded at least ten times. The gene calls are TRBV20-1 and TRBJ2-2, with 11 bases fitting TRBD2. V was pared by 3 bases and J by 8 bases, with 8 bases of the junction left unmatched. In germline, CDR1 is DFQATT, CDR2 SNEGSKA (reference sequence). The CDR3 is 15 amino acids. The CDR3 region is CSASHSGRAAGELFF. DNA for the CDR3: TGCAGTGCTAGCCATAGCGGGAGGGCCGCGGGGGAGCTGTTTTTT.

This clonotype was observed at least ten times. The rearrangement links TRBV7-9 to TRBJ1-1; possible D gene TRBD1, 6 bases. The CDR3 has 11 residues. The germline CDR1 and CDR2 sequences are SEHNR and FQNEAQ (reference sequence). V lost 5 bases and J 5 bases, leaving 6 bases between the germline ends. CDR3 sequence: CASSQGTEAFF. Here the CDR3 DNA reads TGTGCCAGCAGCCAGGGGACTGAAGCTTTCTTT.

By sample share, this clonotype is medium-sized. The rearrangement joins TRBV6-1 to TRBJ2-1; D not certain. The germline V gene encodes CDR1 MNHNS and CDR2 SASEGT. V was trimmed by 1 base and J by 3 bases, leaving 7 bases between them. The CDR3 sequence is 14 residues long. In DNA, the CDR3 is TGTGCCAGCAGTGAAGGGGTCGGCTACAATGAGCAGTTCTTC. Amino acids: CASSEGVGYNEQFF.

This clonotype was counted ten times or more. The chain couples TRBV29-1 to TRBJ2-7; tentatively, D is TRBD1 (6 bases). The CDR3 contains 13 residues. With 6 bases removed from V and 4 bases from J, the gap between germline ends came to 16 bases. Per the germline V gene, CDR1 is SQVTM and CDR2 is ANQGSEA. As DNA, the CDR3 is TGCAGCGTCAAGACAGGACCGATGTACGAGCAGTACTTC. The encoded protein is CSVKTGPMYEQYF.

In this sample, this clonotype turned up many times. One end of the junction varies from germline; a read error may be responsible. The chain joins TRBV6-1 to TRBJ1-1; 11 positions match TRBD1. Germline V gene data show CDR1 as MNHNS and CDR2 as SASEGT. The CDR3 is 16 amino acids. In DNA form, the CDR3 reads TGTGCCAGCAGTGCGGGGACAGGGGGTATGAACGCTGAAGCTTTCTTT. Translation gives CASSAGTGGMNAEAFF.

This clonotype came up many times. The CDR3 DNA is TGCAGTGCTTTAGGACTTAGCGGTTCCTACGAGCAGTACTTC. Encoded protein: CSALGLSGSYEQYF. The chain joins TRBV20-1 to TRBJ2-7, with D possibly being TRBD2 (6 bases). Looked up from germline, CDR1 is DFQATT and CDR2 is SNEGSKA (reference sequence). The CDR3 contains 14 residues. The V end was cut by 5 bases, the J end by 1 base, with 15 bases between.

Many counts were recorded for this clonotype. This chain connects TRBV30 to TRBJ2-5; D gene unclear. This CDR3 has 13 residues. From germline, CDR1 is GTSNPN and CDR2 SVGIG (reference sequence). Trimming took 3 bases from V and 5 from J, leaving 13 bases between them. The CDR3 reads CAWSPGVVETQYF. Written as DNA, the CDR3 is TGTGCCTGGAGCCCCGGAGTAGTGGAGACCCAGTACTTC. Based on the CDR3 plus reference TRBV30 and TRBJ2-5, the full variable domain is SQTIHQWPATLVQPVGSPLSLECTVEGTSNPNLYWYRQAAGRGLQLLFYSVGIGQISSEVPQNLSASRPQDRQFILSSKKLLLSDSGFYLCAWSPGVVETQYFGPGTRLLVL.

Comments on this clonotype: The likely explanation is a read error, given a far larger clone one base away. The chain combines TRBV28 with TRBJ2-5; D may be TRBD2 (6 bases). The DNA end favors TRBJ2-7, so the J call may be wrong. The germline gives CDR1 MDHEN, CDR2 SYDVKM. The CDR3 loop spans 15 amino acids. CDR3 sequence (DNA): TGTGCCAGCAGCACCCCGGGGAGGTTAACCTACGAGCAGTACTTC. This translates into CASSTPGRLTYEQYF.

This clonotype qualifies as medium-sized. The CDR3 is CSAGERGHLNEQFF. The CDR3 nucleotides read TGCAGTGCTGGGGAGAGAGGACATCTCAATGAGCAGTTCTTC. The gene calls are TRBV20-1 and TRBJ2-1, with D possibly being TRBD1 or TRBD2 (5 bases each). The germline V gene encodes CDR1 DFQATT and CDR2 SNEGSKA (reference sequence). The CDR3 sequence is 14 residues long. V dropped 5 bases and J dropped 6 bases, with 17 bases sitting between them.

The sample holds a few counts of this clonotype. The chain uses TRBV7-2 and TRBJ1-2; D perhaps matches TRBD1 (6 bases). The CDR3 consists of 14 residues. V gave up 3 bases and J gave up 4 bases, with 12 bases separating them. The germline V gene encodes CDR1 SGHTA and CDR2 FQGNSA. The CDR3 here is CASSLRDTGYGYTF. In DNA form, the CDR3 reads TGTGCCAGCAGCTTGCGGGACACCGGCTATGGCTACACCTTC.

This clonotype appeared a few times. The gene calls are TRBV7-9 and TRBJ1-5; D perhaps matches TRBD1 (5 bases). This CDR3 is built from 14 residues. Trimming pared 5 bases from V and 6 bases from J, leaving 14 bases between. The germline gives CDR1 SEHNR, CDR2 FQNEAQ (reference sequence). The CDR3 DNA sequence: TGTGCCAGCAGCGCCCAGGGCATAGGTCAGCCCCAGCATTTT. Encoded protein: CASSAQGIGQPQHF.

This chain connects TRBV29-1 to TRBJ1-3; D unclear. This CDR3 spans 13 amino acids. Germline values: CDR1 SQVTM, CDR2 ANQGSEA. The CDR3 DNA reads as TGCAGTGCCGACGTGGGATATGGAAACACCATATATTTT. This codes for CSADVGYGNTIYF.